Below, 8 T cell receptor beta chains from the same sample are listed, as sequenced in a study of shared clonotypes between healthy human individuals. TCRdb's copy holds only in-frame clones and misses some; the assay was immunoSEQ multiplex PCR. Altogether over a million clones are present, about 80% being singletons, with the ten largest covering approximately 1.5%. Sequenced input: memory CD4+ T cells sorted from blood. Subset here: CD45RA-negative fraction. The origin of the receptors is a man aged 18 to 29 in good health.

This clone occurred a few times. V usage is TRBV30 and J usage is TRBJ2-3; a possible D gene is TRBD2 (7 bases). CDR3 size: 14 residues. Trimming cost V 0 bases and J 4 bases, with 11 bases left between them. CDR1 is GTSNPN, CDR2 SVGIG, per germline (reference sequence). The CDR3 nucleotides read TGTGCCTGGAGTGTACTAGGGGGGGCAGATACGCAGTATTTT. Its translation is CAWSVLGGADTQYF.

The rearrangement joins TRBV5-1 to TRBJ1-5; 10 nucleotides match TRBD1. Germline CDR1 SGHRS, CDR2 YFSETQ. V was clipped by 5 bases and J by 3 bases; unmatched bases: 5. This CDR3 has 15 amino acids. CDR3 DNA sequence: TGCGCCAGCAGTCCCGGGACAGGGGCCAATCAGCCCCAGCATTTT. This translates into CASSPGTGANQPQHF.

The gene calls are TRBV4-3 and TRBJ1-2; possible D gene TRBD1, 6 bases. The CDR3 spans 14 residues. Looked up from germline, CDR1 is LGHNA and CDR2 is YSLEER. The germline V and J ends were trimmed by 1 base and 4 bases, with 10 bases remaining between them. The CDR3 loop reads CASSQAPDSYGYTF. The CDR3, as DNA: TGCGCCAGCAGCCAAGCTCCGGACAGCTATGGCTACACCTTC.

The CDR3 DNA follows: TGTGCCAGCTCACCACCGGCAGGGATGACTGAAGCTTTCTTT. Translated: CASSPPAGMTEAFF. The genes are TRBV18 and TRBJ1-1, with D possibly TRBD1 on 5 matching bases. V was cut by 0 bases and J by 5 bases, with 10 bases left in between. The germline V gene encodes CDR1 KGHSH and CDR2 LQKENI. The CDR3 sequence is 14 residues long.

The chain carries TRBV10-3 and TRBJ2-7, with D perhaps matching TRBD2 (6 bases). Looked up from germline, CDR1 is ENHRY and CDR2 is SYGVKD. Trimming removed 3 bases from V and 0 bases from J, with 9 bases in between. The CDR3 contains 14 residues. The CDR3 bases are TGTGCCATCAGTGAATTCGGGAGCTCCTACGAGCAGTACTTC. Protein product: CAISEFGSSYEQYF.

The chain recombines TRBV19 with TRBJ2-7, with a tentative D call TRBD2 (6 bases). V lost 5 bases and J lost 0, with 14 bases in between. Germline values: CDR1 LNHDA, CDR2 SQIVND (reference sequence). The CDR3 covers 15 residues. For the CDR3, the DNA is TGTGCCAGTAGTCAGGAGGGGACTGGCTCCTACGAGCAGTACTTC. Its translation: CASSQEGTGSYEQYF.

This clone is a singleton in its sample. J is TRBJ1-4 and V is TRBV5-5; D remains unclear. The germline V gene has CDR1 SGHKS and CDR2 YYEKEE (reference sequence). The CDR3 totals 13 residues. Trimming took off 4 bases at V and 3 bases at J, with 7 bases between the two ends. The CDR3 loop reads CASSRTANEKLFF. The DNA of the CDR3 is TGTGCCAGCAGCCGGACTGCTAATGAAAAACTGTTTTTT.

This chain uses TRBV5-6 with TRBJ1-6; D perhaps matches TRBD1 (5 bases). Deletions cut 4 bases from V and 10 bases from J, with 21 bases between. This CDR3 is built from 16 residues. CDR1 and CDR2 (germline): SGHDT, YYEEEE. The CDR3 protein is CASSPAGVGFWSPLHF. DNA of the CDR3: TGTGCCAGCAGCCCCGCGGGGGTGGGGTTTTGGTCACCCCTCCACTTT.